This TCR beta chain was captured in a study of beta chain features in type 1 diabetes. Overall study context: The study examined some 110,000,000 sorted cells across all samples.

Staining for CD45RO/CCR7/CD25/CD127/CD95/CD27 allowed sorting of CD4+ naive, central memory, regulatory and stem cell-like memory cells. Findings of the study overall: A pattern of fewer insertions and more deletions at VDJ junctions was seen in type 1 diabetes patients. Any role of HLA type in TCRB rearrangement remained unresolved here. For Type 1 diabetes patients, all four CD4+ subsets carried TCRB CDR3s that were moderately but significantly shorter.

cDNA synthesis used the whole RNA isolate, giving expressed TCRB sequences. Clones were read by immunoSEQ multiplex PCR, and TCRdb kept only the in-frame ones, dropping some. The table has a few hundred thousand clones, approximately 12% seen once. Concerning this clone itself: What it binds is not known.

The specimen was naive CD4+ T cells from blood. The origin of this receptor is a woman aged 18-29 years with type 1 diabetes.

CDR3 loop: CASSQSGTGVSEAFF. The CDR3 DNA reads TGTGCCAGCAGCCAATCCGGGACAGGGGTCTCTGAAGCTTTCTTT. V and J are TRBV6-5 and TRBJ1-1; 10 bases match TRBD1. The V and J ends lost 6 bases and 6 bases, in that order; junction bases with no gene match: 10. Germline lookup yields CDR1 MNHEY and CDR2 SVGAGI. The CDR3 is 15 residues long.